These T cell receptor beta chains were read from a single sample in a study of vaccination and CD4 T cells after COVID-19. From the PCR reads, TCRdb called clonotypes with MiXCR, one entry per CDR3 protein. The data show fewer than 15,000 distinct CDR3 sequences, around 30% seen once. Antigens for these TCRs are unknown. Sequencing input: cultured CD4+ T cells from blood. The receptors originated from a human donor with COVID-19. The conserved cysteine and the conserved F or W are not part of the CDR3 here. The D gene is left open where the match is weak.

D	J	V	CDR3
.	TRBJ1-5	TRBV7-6	ASSLEDSNQPQH
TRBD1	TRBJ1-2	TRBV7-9	ASSHMGDRVPYT
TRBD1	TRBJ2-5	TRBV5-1	ASSTGTVQETQY
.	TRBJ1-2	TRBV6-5	ASSYSSGPQGYGYT
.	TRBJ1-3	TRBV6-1	ASSPPRGLGNTIY
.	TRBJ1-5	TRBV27	ASRGSGGSQPQH
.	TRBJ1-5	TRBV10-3	AIRQGLGNQPQH
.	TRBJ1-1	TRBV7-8	ASSLPPATDGRDTEAF
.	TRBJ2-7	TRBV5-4	ASSFSAGARYEQY
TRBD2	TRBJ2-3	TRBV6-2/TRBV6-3	ASSYLAGGPRGSTDTQY
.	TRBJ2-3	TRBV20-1	SARDIQIKVDTQY
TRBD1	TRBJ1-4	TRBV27	ASSAAPGQRNEKLF
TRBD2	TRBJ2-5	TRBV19	ASSIALAGGGETQY
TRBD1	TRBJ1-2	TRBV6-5	ASSSITGGYGYT
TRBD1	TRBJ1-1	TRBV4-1	ASSQPGQGFGEAF
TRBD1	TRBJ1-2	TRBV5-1	ASSLTGADYGYT
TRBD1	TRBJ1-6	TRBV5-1	ASSPQGAPSPLH
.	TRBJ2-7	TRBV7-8	ASSLADDAGYEQY
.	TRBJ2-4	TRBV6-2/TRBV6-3	ASSLVSWAKNIQY
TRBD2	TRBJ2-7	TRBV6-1	ASRRHWDYYEQY
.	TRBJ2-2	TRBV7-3	ASNLLGPAGELF
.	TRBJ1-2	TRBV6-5	ASSSRPYGYT
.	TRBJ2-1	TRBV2	ASSEVASSNEQF
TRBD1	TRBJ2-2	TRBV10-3	ATTDRAGTGELF
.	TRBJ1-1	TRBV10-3	AISERGGTEAF
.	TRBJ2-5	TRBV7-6	ASSLAASTRETQY
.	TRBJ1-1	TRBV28	ASSLYNGLAF
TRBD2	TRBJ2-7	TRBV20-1	SARGGTYEQY
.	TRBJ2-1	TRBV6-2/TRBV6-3	ATRAGGSYNEQF